The rows below give T cell receptor beta chains drawn from one sample of a study of T cells in Graves' hyperthyroidism and ophthalmopathy. TCRdb re-analysed the multiplex PCR reads in MiXCR, keeping a single row per CDR3 protein. The sample has nearly 600,000 distinct CDR3 sequences, approximately 13% seen once; the top ten hold roughly 6.2%. Material for sequencing was blood. Source of these receptors: a young woman with Graves' hyperthyroidism that later progressed to Graves' ophthalmopathy. Each CDR3 is given with its conserved first and last residue. D genes are given only for firm matches. Clone size appears in some rows only: once, few, many, or a class for an expanded clone.

clone_size: many; d_call: TRBD1; v_call: TRBV19; j_call: TRBJ1-2; cdr3_nt: TGTGCCACCCGGGACAGGGCCAACTATGGCTACACCTTC; cdr3_aa: CATRDRANYGYTF
clone_size: NA; d_call: TRBD1; v_call: TRBV19; j_call: TRBJ1-5; cdr3_nt: TGTGCCAGTAGTGCTCAAGGGACAGTCAACAATCAGCCCCAGCATTTT; cdr3_aa: CASSAQGTVNNQPQHF
clone_size: many; d_call: NA; v_call: TRBV7-9; j_call: TRBJ2-1; cdr3_nt: TGCGCCAGCAGCTTGGGGGACTACAATGAGCAGTTCTTC; cdr3_aa: CASSLGDYNEQFF
clone_size: few; d_call: NA; v_call: TRBV20-1; j_call: TRBJ2-1; cdr3_nt: TGCAGTGCTAGAGACGGGGGTGGCCGCAATGAGCAGTTCTTC; cdr3_aa: CSARDGGGRNEQFF
clone_size: many; d_call: TRBD1; v_call: TRBV6-2/TRBV6-3; j_call: TRBJ2-1; cdr3_nt: TGTGCCAGCACACCGGGACAGGGTGCATCCTACAATGAGCAGTTCTTC; cdr3_aa: CASTPGQGASYNEQFF
clone_size: NA; d_call: TRBD2; v_call: TRBV10-3; j_call: TRBJ2-7; cdr3_nt: TGTGCCATCAGAGGCGGGACTAGCGAATTTTCCTACGAGCTGTACTTC; cdr3_aa: CAIRGGTSEFSYELYF
clone_size: NA; d_call: TRBD2; v_call: TRBV3-1; j_call: TRBJ2-1; cdr3_nt: TGTGCCAGCAGCCAGGCTAGACTAGCGGGAGTCTTCTTC; cdr3_aa: CASSQARLAGVFF
clone_size: many; d_call: NA; v_call: TRBV11-3; j_call: TRBJ1-1; cdr3_nt: TGTGCCAGCAGCTTAGAGGGTACGGGGGCCGATGAAGCTTTCTTT; cdr3_aa: CASSLEGTGADEAFF
clone_size: many; d_call: NA; v_call: TRBV19; j_call: TRBJ1-1; cdr3_nt: TGTGCCAGTAGTACCTCGGGACGGTTGGGTACTGAAGCTTTCTTT; cdr3_aa: CASSTSGRLGTEAFF
clone_size: NA; d_call: TRBD2; v_call: TRBV19; j_call: TRBJ2-3; cdr3_nt: TGTGCCAGTAGACGGGAGGACACAGATACGCAGTATTTT; cdr3_aa: CASRREDTDTQYF
clone_size: few; d_call: NA; v_call: TRBV11-3; j_call: TRBJ1-2; cdr3_nt: TGTGCCAGCAGCTTAGATAGTGCCGCCAACTATGGCTACACCTTC; cdr3_aa: CASSLDSAANYGYTF
clone_size: NA; d_call: TRBD1; v_call: TRBV12-3/TRBV12-4; j_call: TRBJ2-1; cdr3_nt: TGTGCCAGCAGACCTACCCGGGACAGGGGGATCAATGAGCAGTTCTTC; cdr3_aa: CASRPTRDRGINEQFF
clone_size: NA; d_call: NA; v_call: TRBV12-5; j_call: TRBJ2-7; cdr3_nt: TGTGATAGTGGCTTGGTACAGGTAGCGCTTAGCTCCTACGAGCAGTACTTC; cdr3_aa: CDSGLVQVALSSYEQYF
clone_size: many; d_call: NA; v_call: TRBV15; j_call: TRBJ1-3; cdr3_nt: TGTGCCACCAGCAGGCAGGGTTCTGGAAACACCATATATTTT; cdr3_aa: CATSRQGSGNTIYF
clone_size: NA; d_call: NA; v_call: TRBV3-1; j_call: TRBJ2-3; cdr3_nt: TGTGCCAGCAGCCAAGGTAGTATAACGCAGTATTTT; cdr3_aa: CASSQGSITQYF
clone_size: few; d_call: NA; v_call: TRBV4-1; j_call: TRBJ1-6; cdr3_nt: TGCGCCAGCAGCCAACCCCGATATAGGGACAACTCACCCCTCCACTTT; cdr3_aa: CASSQPRYRDNSPLHF
clone_size: NA; d_call: TRBD1; v_call: TRBV7-8; j_call: TRBJ2-4; cdr3_nt: TGTGCCAGCAGCCTTGGACAGGAGATTAGCATTCAGTACTTC; cdr3_aa: CASSLGQEISIQYF
clone_size: many; d_call: TRBD2; v_call: TRBV7-3; j_call: TRBJ2-3; cdr3_nt: TGTGCCACTCAAGAGCTAGCGGGACCCACAGATACGCAGTATTTT; cdr3_aa: CATQELAGPTDTQYF
clone_size: few; d_call: NA; v_call: TRBV19; j_call: TRBJ1-2; cdr3_nt: TGTGCCAGTATTCCTCGCCCGGGAGCAGGCTACACCTTC; cdr3_aa: CASIPRPGAGYTF
clone_size: many; d_call: NA; v_call: TRBV20-1; j_call: TRBJ1-3; cdr3_nt: TGCAGTGCTAGAGAGGGGCAGGGGGGAAACACCATATATTTT; cdr3_aa: CSAREGQGGNTIYF
clone_size: few; d_call: NA; v_call: TRBV19; j_call: TRBJ2-7; cdr3_nt: TGTGCCAGTCGTTCTGGGAGCACCCGGCCTGAGCAGTACTTC; cdr3_aa: CASRSGSTRPEQYF
clone_size: NA; d_call: NA; v_call: TRBV15; j_call: TRBJ2-7; cdr3_nt: TGTGCCACCAGCAGAGGACAAATCTACGAGCAGTACTTC; cdr3_aa: CATSRGQIYEQYF
clone_size: many; d_call: TRBD1; v_call: TRBV12-3/TRBV12-4; j_call: TRBJ1-4; cdr3_nt: TGTGCCAGCAGTCCTCCGACAGGGGGGCGCGAAAAACTGTTTTTT; cdr3_aa: CASSPPTGGREKLFF
clone_size: few; d_call: TRBD2; v_call: TRBV19; j_call: TRBJ2-2; cdr3_nt: TGTGCCGGTAGCCCGCCGGGCGGGAGGGCCACCGGGGAGCTGTTTTTT; cdr3_aa: CAGSPPGGRATGELFF
clone_size: many; d_call: NA; v_call: TRBV20-1; j_call: TRBJ2-2; cdr3_nt: TGCAGTGCTAGGAGGCAGGGGAACACCGGGGAGCTGTTTTTT; cdr3_aa: CSARRQGNTGELFF
clone_size: once; d_call: TRBD1; v_call: TRBV12-3/TRBV12-4; j_call: TRBJ1-1; cdr3_nt: TGTGCCAGCAGTTTCGGACAGGGTATGAACACTGAAGCTTTCTTT; cdr3_aa: CASSFGQGMNTEAFF
clone_size: many; d_call: NA; v_call: TRBV27; j_call: TRBJ1-1; cdr3_nt: TGTGCCAGCAGTCCCGACCGAGGGGTATACACTGAAGCTTTCTTT; cdr3_aa: CASSPDRGVYTEAFF
clone_size: many; d_call: TRBD1; v_call: TRBV30; j_call: TRBJ2-1; cdr3_nt: TGTGCCTGGAGCGGACTCGGGACAGGGGTCGACAATGAGCAGTTCTTC; cdr3_aa: CAWSGLGTGVDNEQFF
clone_size: many; d_call: TRBD1; v_call: TRBV28; j_call: TRBJ2-1; cdr3_nt: TGTGCCAGCAGTTTAGATGACAGGGGGCGCCGAAATGAGCAGTTCTTC; cdr3_aa: CASSLDDRGRRNEQFF
clone_size: many; d_call: NA; v_call: TRBV24-1; j_call: TRBJ2-1; cdr3_nt: TGTGCCAGTCTCCGGGACGCGCCAGAGCAGTTCTTC; cdr3_aa: CASLRDAPEQFF
clone_size: NA; d_call: NA; v_call: TRBV18; j_call: TRBJ2-7; cdr3_nt: TGTGCCAGCTCACCCGGGACGAAAGCCTACGAGCAGTACTTC; cdr3_aa: CASSPGTKAYEQYF
clone_size: NA; d_call: TRBD2; v_call: TRBV7-9; j_call: TRBJ2-1; cdr3_nt: TGTGCCAGCGGCAGGGGACTAGCGGGGGTCCTCCCAAGCTCCTACAATGAGCAGTTCTTC; cdr3_aa: CASGRGLAGVLPSSYNEQFF
clone_size: many; d_call: TRBD2; v_call: TRBV24-1; j_call: TRBJ2-3; cdr3_nt: TGTGCCACCAAGGGGACTAGCGGGATGGGTACAGATACGCAGTATTTT; cdr3_aa: CATKGTSGMGTDTQYF
clone_size: few; d_call: NA; v_call: TRBV28; j_call: TRBJ2-7; cdr3_nt: TGTGCCAGCAGTCGTCCCAGGGTTGAGCAGTACTTC; cdr3_aa: CASSRPRVEQYF
clone_size: NA; d_call: NA; v_call: TRBV10-3; j_call: TRBJ1-2; cdr3_nt: TGTGCCATCAGGGGCGGACTCTTTGGCTACACCTTC; cdr3_aa: CAIRGGLFGYTF
clone_size: many; d_call: TRBD2; v_call: TRBV30; j_call: TRBJ2-1; cdr3_nt: TGTGCCTGGAGTACTGGCGGGAGCGGTGAGCAGTTCTTC; cdr3_aa: CAWSTGGSGEQFF
clone_size: few; d_call: TRBD1; v_call: TRBV28; j_call: TRBJ2-7; cdr3_nt: TGTGCCAGCAGTTTCCCTGACAGGGGCCCCACGGGGCTGTACGAGCAGTACTTC; cdr3_aa: CASSFPDRGPTGLYEQYF
clone_size: many; d_call: TRBD1; v_call: TRBV12-3/TRBV12-4; j_call: TRBJ1-2; cdr3_nt: TGTGCCAGCAGTAGACAGGGGTCCAATAACTATGGCTACACCTTC; cdr3_aa: CASSRQGSNNYGYTF
clone_size: many; d_call: NA; v_call: TRBV20-1; j_call: TRBJ2-1; cdr3_nt: TGCAGTGCTGGGAGAGTAGCCCCCTCCTACAATGAGCAGTTCTTC; cdr3_aa: CSAGRVAPSYNEQFF
clone_size: many; d_call: TRBD2; v_call: TRBV5-1; j_call: TRBJ2-1; cdr3_nt: TGCGCCAGCAGCCTAGCGGACTCCTACAATGAGCAGTTCTTC; cdr3_aa: CASSLADSYNEQFF
clone_size: NA; d_call: NA; v_call: TRBV29-1; j_call: TRBJ2-1; cdr3_nt: TGCAGCGTGCAGGGGATTTTATACAATGAGCAGTTCTTC; cdr3_aa: CSVQGILYNEQFF
clone_size: few; d_call: TRBD2; v_call: TRBV9; j_call: TRBJ2-1; cdr3_nt: TGTGCCAGCAGCGTGGCGGGGACTAGCCACAATGAGCAGTTCTTC; cdr3_aa: CASSVAGTSHNEQFF
clone_size: few; d_call: NA; v_call: TRBV6-2/TRBV6-3; j_call: TRBJ2-7; cdr3_nt: TGTGCCAGCAGTCACTACTTACACAGCCCCCTCTCCTACGAGCAGTACTTC; cdr3_aa: CASSHYLHSPLSYEQYF
clone_size: many; d_call: TRBD1; v_call: TRBV2; j_call: TRBJ2-3; cdr3_nt: TGTGCCAGCAGTTTCGGACAGGGCCCAGATACGCAGTATTTT; cdr3_aa: CASSFGQGPDTQYF
clone_size: many; d_call: TRBD1; v_call: TRBV2; j_call: TRBJ1-4; cdr3_nt: TGTGCCAGCAGGGACACAGGGGGCGAGGGTGAAAAACTGTTTTTT; cdr3_aa: CASRDTGGEGEKLFF
clone_size: many; d_call: NA; v_call: TRBV28; j_call: TRBJ1-2; cdr3_nt: TGTGCCAGCGCTAGATTGGGGGGGACCGAGACTAACTATGGCTACACCTTC; cdr3_aa: CASARLGGTETNYGYTF
clone_size: many; d_call: TRBD1; v_call: TRBV5-1; j_call: TRBJ1-1; cdr3_nt: TGCGCCAGCAGCCTCACAGGGGGGTTCCGGGAGGCTGAAGCTTTCTTT; cdr3_aa: CASSLTGGFREAEAFF
clone_size: NA; d_call: NA; v_call: TRBV19; j_call: TRBJ2-3; cdr3_nt: TGTGCCAGTGGTATAGGTCTCGCGCGTGGAGATACGCAGTATTTT; cdr3_aa: CASGIGLARGDTQYF
clone_size: many; d_call: NA; v_call: TRBV24-1; j_call: TRBJ2-1; cdr3_nt: TGTGCCACCAGTGATTTGCGGGAGTACGATGAGCAGTTCTTC; cdr3_aa: CATSDLREYDEQFF
clone_size: once; d_call: TRBD1; v_call: TRBV29-1; j_call: TRBJ2-7; cdr3_nt: TGCAGCGTTGTGGGGACAGCCTCCTACGAGCAGTACTTC; cdr3_aa: CSVVGTASYEQYF